These T cell receptor beta chains were read from a single sample in a study of molecular identifiers for immune sequencing clone quantification. A single record per CDR3 protein comes from TCRdb applying MiXCR to the PCR reads. The table shows some 580,000 distinct CDR3 sequences, with roughly 23% occurring only once. Sequenced: naive CD8+ T cells from blood, with Jurkat cell RNA spiked in. These receptors were obtained from a human donor in good health. Some libraries in this study had Jurkat cell RNA spiked in. Both conserved end residues are trimmed from each CDR3.

j_call | v_call | cdr3_aa
TRBJ2-3 | TRBV14 | ASSQDQGLNTQY
TRBJ1-1 | TRBV5-8 | ASSNNDGPRDPEAF
TRBJ2-2 | TRBV12-3/TRBV12-4 | ASSPTGTLSTGELF
TRBJ2-2 | TRBV10-3 | AISSPENANTGELF
TRBJ1-1 | TRBV6-5 | ASRLDANTEAF
TRBJ2-7 | TRBV28 | ASSPTGLAGYEQY
TRBJ2-7 | TRBV18 | ASSPTGGAGVAQY
TRBJ2-1 | TRBV19 | ASSITAGDEQF
TRBJ2-3 | TRBV4-1 | ASRGTEDTQY
TRBJ2-2 | TRBV13 | ASSLALAGWTGELF
TRBJ1-5 | TRBV5-6 | ASSSRDDSNQPQH
TRBJ1-1 | TRBV20-1 | SARDQWETEAF
TRBJ1-1 | TRBV7-9 | ASSLAPSEAF
TRBJ2-7 | TRBV9 | ASSGNQQGGPEQY
TRBJ1-5 | TRBV27 | ASSASTGYQPQH
TRBJ2-5 | TRBV20-1 | SARVFTGGRGRETQY
TRBJ2-3 | TRBV9 | ASSVDGSTDTQY
TRBJ2-7 | TRBV11-2 | ASSQWASGSYEQY
TRBJ2-3 | TRBV4-3 | ASSQDSIRGGSTDTQY
TRBJ1-5 | TRBV12-3/TRBV12-4 | ASSTTGAGNQPQH
TRBJ1-5 | TRBV11-2 | ASSSEGYNQPQH
TRBJ1-2 | TRBV7-2 | ASSDADRSYNYGYT
TRBJ2-5 | TRBV29-1 | SFRGPYQETQY
TRBJ2-7 | TRBV6-2/TRBV6-3 | ASSYAAPLSYEQY
TRBJ2-7 | TRBV9 | ASSIGGRGTSGRNSYEQY
TRBJ1-5 | TRBV2 | ASGDREGVYSNQPQH
TRBJ2-3 | TRBV9 | ASSAVIGGTDTQY
TRBJ2-2 | TRBV19 | ASSIWGANTGELF
TRBJ2-7 | TRBV2 | ASMTGGRSEQY
TRBJ1-1 | TRBV4-1 | ASSQEGSQNTEAF
TRBJ2-3 | TRBV7-6 | ASSWYGGDTQY
TRBJ2-4 | TRBV13 | ASSLADAKNIQY
TRBJ2-5 | TRBV28 | ASSPTKTQY
TRBJ2-5 | TRBV9 | ASSAGTSGIQETQY
TRBJ2-7 | TRBV4-3 | ASNQALAGGYKQY
TRBJ2-7 | TRBV5-6 | ASSLVGSSYEQY
TRBJ2-7 | TRBV7-9 | ASSHQTSYEQY
TRBJ2-7 | TRBV7-2 | ASSPVSYEQC
TRBJ1-2 | TRBV6-5 | ASSYSPGARGYT
TRBJ2-7 | TRBV27 | ASSLLPASYEQY
TRBJ1-5 | TRBV29-1 | SVAGLLANQPQH
TRBJ2-7 | TRBV6-5 | ASSETSGSDEQY
TRBJ1-5 | TRBV5-1 | ASSPDRGQPQH
TRBJ1-1 | TRBV7-9 | ASSLSHRDPEAF
TRBJ2-7 | TRBV27 | ASSLSGTVYEQC
TRBJ2-7 | TRBV14 | ASSQDGQQRGYEQY
TRBJ1-1 | TRBV7-6 | ASSLAGVGGTEAF
TRBJ1-1 | TRBV13 | ASSLNDRGAF
TRBJ2-4 | TRBV27 | ASSFSAENIQY
TRBJ2-7 | TRBV7-9 | ASSPPGEGREQY
TRBJ1-2 | TRBV12-3/TRBV12-4 | ASSLDVGHSQNYGYT
TRBJ2-2 | TRBV28 | ASTDLDMVPGELF
TRBJ1-6 | TRBV6-4 | ASRGTGSDSPLH
TRBJ2-7 | TRBV20-1 | SARSTSGRALTYEQY
TRBJ1-1 | TRBV6-6 | ASSYYAGSNTEAL
TRBJ1-1 | TRBV7-3 | ASSLRGQGKWSTEAF
TRBJ2-5 | TRBV28 | ASSTLETQY